The rows below give T cell receptor beta chains drawn from one sample of a study of identical twins. In TCRdb, the 5' RACE reads were re-called with MiXCR into one record per CDR3 protein. Of around 1.7 million distinct CDR3 sequences in the sample, around 33% were seen once. Specimen: cord blood. The receptors come from a newborn girl in good health. The conserved cysteine and the conserved F or W are not part of the CDR3 here. Each record gives: V gene, CDR3 length, J gene, CDR3 protein.

V gene: TRBV4-1; CDR3 length: 13; J gene: TRBJ1-5; CDR3 protein: ASSQGETGNQPQH
V gene: TRBV28; CDR3 length: 11; J gene: TRBJ2-5; CDR3 protein: ASSLGRQETQY
V gene: TRBV14; CDR3 length: 10; J gene: TRBJ1-1; CDR3 protein: ASSLTGVEAF
V gene: TRBV20-1; CDR3 length: 13; J gene: TRBJ2-7; CDR3 protein: SAPPAGKVYYEQY
V gene: TRBV20-1; CDR3 length: 17; J gene: TRBJ2-5; CDR3 protein: SASILDLGPKRGGETQY
V gene: TRBV6-1; CDR3 length: 14; J gene: TRBJ1-1; CDR3 protein: ASSEGPGFRNTEAF
V gene: TRBV5-1; CDR3 length: 12; J gene: TRBJ1-1; CDR3 protein: ASSLATADTEAF
V gene: TRBV28; CDR3 length: 13; J gene: TRBJ2-5; CDR3 protein: ASSSHPGGSETQY
V gene: TRBV7-2; CDR3 length: 14; J gene: TRBJ2-7; CDR3 protein: ASSKRRLAGAYEQY
V gene: TRBV15; CDR3 length: 14; J gene: TRBJ2-3; CDR3 protein: ATSRDRGGITDTQY
V gene: TRBV6-1; CDR3 length: 10; J gene: TRBJ2-7; CDR3 protein: ASSDPEAKQY
V gene: TRBV20-1; CDR3 length: 10; J gene: TRBJ2-4; CDR3 protein: SAHGGQNIQY
V gene: TRBV20-1; CDR3 length: 10; J gene: TRBJ1-1; CDR3 protein: SASGTDTEAF
V gene: TRBV7-9; CDR3 length: 11; J gene: TRBJ1-2; CDR3 protein: ASSLAWEGGYT
V gene: TRBV25-1; CDR3 length: 13; J gene: TRBJ2-7; CDR3 protein: ASSAGTLGWYEQY
V gene: TRBV10-3; CDR3 length: 11; J gene: TRBJ2-7; CDR3 protein: AIAMTSSYEQY
V gene: TRBV24-1; CDR3 length: 13; J gene: TRBJ2-2; CDR3 protein: ATSDFSGGTGELF
V gene: TRBV5-1; CDR3 length: 13; J gene: TRBJ1-1; CDR3 protein: ASSLGGARYTEAF
V gene: TRBV12-3/TRBV12-4; CDR3 length: 13; J gene: TRBJ1-5; CDR3 protein: ASSLLGRINQPQH